This note documents a single T cell receptor (beta chain) sequence. This sample is part of a study of blood T cell repertoires in COVID-19. This CDR3 is 18 amino acids long. Trimming at V came to 0 bases and at J to 10 bases, leaving 12 bases not matched to a gene. The germline gives CDR1 ENHRY, CDR2 SYGVKD. The data were produced by immunoSEQ multiplex PCR, yet TCRdb's version contains in-frame clones alone and is incomplete. The sample comprises some 150,000 clones, 87% of which are singletons, and roughly 4% rests with the top ten. The sequenced sample was peripheral blood. The rearrangement joins TRBV10-3 to TRBJ2-1, with TRBD2 identical over 13 bases. The sequence was collected from a woman aged 55 to 70 who had recovered from COVID-19. The CDR3 loop is CAISESRLAGGLFGEQFF. For the CDR3, the DNA is TGTGCCATCAGTGAGTCGCGACTAGCGGGGGGTCTCTTTGGGGAGCAGTTCTTC.